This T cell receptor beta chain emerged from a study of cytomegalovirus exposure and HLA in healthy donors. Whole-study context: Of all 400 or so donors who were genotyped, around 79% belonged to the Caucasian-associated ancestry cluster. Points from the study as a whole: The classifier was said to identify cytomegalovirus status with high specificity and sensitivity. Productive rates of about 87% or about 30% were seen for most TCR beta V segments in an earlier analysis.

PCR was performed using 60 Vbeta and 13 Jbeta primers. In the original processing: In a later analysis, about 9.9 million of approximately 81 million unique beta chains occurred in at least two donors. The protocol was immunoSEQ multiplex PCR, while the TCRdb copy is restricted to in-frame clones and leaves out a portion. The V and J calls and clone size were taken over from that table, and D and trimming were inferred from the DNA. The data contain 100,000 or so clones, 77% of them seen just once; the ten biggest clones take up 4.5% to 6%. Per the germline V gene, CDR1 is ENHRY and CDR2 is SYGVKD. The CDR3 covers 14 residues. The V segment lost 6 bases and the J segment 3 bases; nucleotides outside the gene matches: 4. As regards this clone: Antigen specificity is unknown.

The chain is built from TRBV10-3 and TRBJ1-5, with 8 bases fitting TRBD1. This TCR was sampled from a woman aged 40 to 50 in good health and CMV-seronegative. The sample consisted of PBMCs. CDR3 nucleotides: TGTGCCATCAGCCCGACAGGGGTCAATCAGCCCCAGCATTTT. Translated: CAISPTGVNQPQHF.